This T cell receptor beta chain was recorded in a study of T cell repertoires in cytomegalovirus infection. The overall study: Newly reported HLA-C-restricted and thoroughly characterized HLA-B-restricted CMV epitopes were employed.

This clonotype has just a few counts. What it binds is not known. Germline CDR1 reads SGHTA; CDR2 reads FQGNSA. The CDR3 runs to 15 residues. Trimming cost V 3 bases and J 6 bases, with 17 bases left between them. TCRdb reanalysed the reads using MiXCR and keeps one entry per CDR3 protein. This sample has approximately 600,000 distinct CDR3 sequences; over 35% occur once, and the top ten carry about half. The sample in question was cultured PBMCs, obtained from culture after CMV antigen stimulation. The J gene is TRBJ1-2, the V gene TRBV7-2, with D possibly matching TRBD1 (5 bases). The TCR comes from a human donor in good health (CMV status not recorded). Some clones in this sample may be carry-over from other donors' samples. CDR3 in amino acids: CASSFDSSQWDGYTF. CDR3 coding DNA: TGTGCCAGCAGCTTTGACAGCTCCCAGTGGGATGGCTACACCTTC.